This T cell receptor beta chain was profiled in a study of blood T cell repertoires in COVID-19. CDR1 is LGHDT and CDR2 is YNNKEL in the germline V gene (reference sequence). This CDR3 contains 16 residues. With 3 bases clipped from V and 6 bases from J, the junction kept 14 bases outside the gene matches. The authors' processing: For nucleated cells, counts were estimated from reference gene primer amplification. Measured with immunoSEQ multiplex PCR; TCRdb has only the in-frame clones, and not every one. V, J and clone size are taken as reported in that table, and D and trimming were inferred from the DNA itself. The table lists about 89,000 clones, over 60% of them singletons, with approximately 51% in the top ten.

The V gene is TRBV3-1 (or the pseudogene TRBV3-2), the J gene TRBJ2-7; 7 bases agree with TRBD1. The TCR originated in a human donor in a cohort sampled during active COVID-19. Sequencing used peripheral blood. The CDR3 sequence: CASSHSQDRYRIEQYF. DNA for the CDR3: TGTGCCAGCAGCCACAGCCAGGACAGGTATCGCATCGAGCAGTACTTC.